The clone carrying this T cell receptor beta chain turned up a few times. Its specificity is unknown. The CDR3 loop spans 13 amino acids. Losses at the gene ends were 4 bases for V and 7 bases for J; bases not matched to a gene: 4. Germline CDR1 reads SGHAT; CDR2 reads FQNNGV. Vbeta (60) and Jbeta (13) primers were used in the PCR. Here immunoSEQ multiplex PCR was the method, and the copy in TCRdb shows in-frame clones only, minus some. The sample contains 130,000 or so clones, roughly 84% of which appear only once. This sample stems from a study of cytomegalovirus exposure and HLA in healthy donors. Overall study findings and caveats: Across donors, presence/absence analyses took sequencing depth to be roughly uniform.

This receptor was obtained from a young woman in good health and CMV-seropositive. Sequenced: PBMCs. The rearrangement uses TRBV11-2 and TRBJ1-5, with TRBD1 identical over 7 bases. CDR3 protein: CASSSGQTQPQHF. The CDR3 bases are TGTGCCAGCAGCTCGGGACAGACACAGCCCCAGCATTTT.